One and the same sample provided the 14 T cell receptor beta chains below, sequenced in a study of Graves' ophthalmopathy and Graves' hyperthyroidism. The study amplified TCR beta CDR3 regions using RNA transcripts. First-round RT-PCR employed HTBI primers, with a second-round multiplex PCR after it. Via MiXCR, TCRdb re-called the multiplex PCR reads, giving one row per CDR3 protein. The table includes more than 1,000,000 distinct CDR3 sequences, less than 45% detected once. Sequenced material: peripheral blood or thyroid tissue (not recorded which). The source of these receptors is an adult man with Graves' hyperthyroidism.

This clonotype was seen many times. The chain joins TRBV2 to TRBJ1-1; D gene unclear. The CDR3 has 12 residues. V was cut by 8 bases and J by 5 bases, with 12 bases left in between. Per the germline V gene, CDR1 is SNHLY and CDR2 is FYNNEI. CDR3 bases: TGTGCCAGCGCCGACGTGAGAACTGAAGCTTTCTTT. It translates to CASADVRTEAFF.

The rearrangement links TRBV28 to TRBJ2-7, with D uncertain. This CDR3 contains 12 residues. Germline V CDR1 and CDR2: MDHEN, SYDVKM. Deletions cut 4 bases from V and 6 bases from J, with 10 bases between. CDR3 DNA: TGTGCCAGCAGTTCAAGAGGCTCCGAGCAGTACTTC. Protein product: CASSSRGSEQYF.

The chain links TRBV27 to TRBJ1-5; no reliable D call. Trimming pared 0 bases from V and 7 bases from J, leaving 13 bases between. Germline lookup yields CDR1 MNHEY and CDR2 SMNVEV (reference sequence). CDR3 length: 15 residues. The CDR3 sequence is CASSLSGIFLQPQHF. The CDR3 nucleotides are TGTGCCAGCAGTTTATCGGGCATCTTTTTACAGCCCCAGCATTTT.

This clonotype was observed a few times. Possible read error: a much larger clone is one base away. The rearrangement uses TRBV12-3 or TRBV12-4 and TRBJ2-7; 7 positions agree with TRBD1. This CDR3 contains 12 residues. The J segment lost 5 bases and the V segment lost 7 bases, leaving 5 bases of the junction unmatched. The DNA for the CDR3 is TGTGCCAGCACCCCGACAGGGAACGAGCAGTACTTC. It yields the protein CASTPTGNEQYF.

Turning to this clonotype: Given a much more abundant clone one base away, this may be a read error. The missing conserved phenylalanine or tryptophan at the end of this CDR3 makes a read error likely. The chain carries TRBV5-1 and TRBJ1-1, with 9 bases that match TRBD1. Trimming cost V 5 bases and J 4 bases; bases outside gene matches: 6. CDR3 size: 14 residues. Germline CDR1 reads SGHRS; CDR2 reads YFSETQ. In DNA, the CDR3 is TGCGCCAGCAGTCCGACAGGGGGTATCACTGAAGCTTTCTCT. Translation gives CASSPTGGITEAFS.

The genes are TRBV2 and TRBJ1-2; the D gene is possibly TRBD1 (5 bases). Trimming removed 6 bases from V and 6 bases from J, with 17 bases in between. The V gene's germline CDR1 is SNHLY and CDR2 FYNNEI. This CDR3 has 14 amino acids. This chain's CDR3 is CASRDLGGVDGYTF. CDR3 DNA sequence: TGTGCCAGCAGGGACTTGGGGGGAGTCGATGGCTACACCTTC. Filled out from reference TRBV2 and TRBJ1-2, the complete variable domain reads EPEVTQTPSHQVTQMGQEVILRCVPISNHLYFYWYRQILGQKVEFLVSFYNNEISEKSEIFDDQFSVERPDGSNFTLKIRSTKLEDSAMYFCASRDLGGVDGYTFGSGTRLTVV.

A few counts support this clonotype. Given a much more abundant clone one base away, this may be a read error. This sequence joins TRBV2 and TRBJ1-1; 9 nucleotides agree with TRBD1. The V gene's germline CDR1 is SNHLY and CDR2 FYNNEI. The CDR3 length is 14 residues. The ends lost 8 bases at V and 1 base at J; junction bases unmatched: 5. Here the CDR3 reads CASDTGGWNTEAFF. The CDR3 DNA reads TGTGCCAGCGATACAGGGGGCTGGAACACTGAAGCTTTCTTT.

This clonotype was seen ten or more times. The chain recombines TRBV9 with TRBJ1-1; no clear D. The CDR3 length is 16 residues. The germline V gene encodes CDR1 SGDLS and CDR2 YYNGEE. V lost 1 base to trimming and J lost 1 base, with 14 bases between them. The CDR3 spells CASSVLSRHSNTEAFF. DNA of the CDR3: TGTGCCAGCAGCGTACTATCGAGACACTCGAACACTGAAGCTTTCTTT. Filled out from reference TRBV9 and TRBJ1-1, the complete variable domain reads DSGVTQTPKHLITATGQRVTLRCSPRSGDLSVYWYQQSLDQGLQFLIQYYNGEERAKGNILERFSAQQFPDLHSELNLSSLELGDSALYFCASSVLSRHSNTEAFFGQGTRLTVV.

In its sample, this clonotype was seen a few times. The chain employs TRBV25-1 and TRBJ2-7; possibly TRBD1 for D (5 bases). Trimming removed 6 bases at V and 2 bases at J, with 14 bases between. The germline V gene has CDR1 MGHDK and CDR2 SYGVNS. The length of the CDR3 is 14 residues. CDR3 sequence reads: CASSQGHVAYEQYF. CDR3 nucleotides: TGTGCCAGCAGCCAAGGACACGTAGCCTACGAGCAGTACTTC.

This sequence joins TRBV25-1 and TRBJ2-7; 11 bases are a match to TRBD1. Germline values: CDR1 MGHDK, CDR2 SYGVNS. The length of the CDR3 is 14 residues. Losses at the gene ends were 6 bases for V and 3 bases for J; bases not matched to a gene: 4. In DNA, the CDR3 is TGTGCCAGCAGGGCGGACAGGGGGCTCTACGAGCAGTACTTC. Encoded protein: CASRADRGLYEQYF.

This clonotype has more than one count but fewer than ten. The chain's CDR3 is CASSIPGQGNTEAFF. The CDR3, as DNA: TGTGCCAGTAGTATCCCGGGACAGGGAAACACTGAAGCTTTCTTT. The chain combines TRBV19 with TRBJ1-1, with 9 bases aligning to TRBD1. With 3 bases clipped from V and 2 bases from J, the junction kept 4 bases outside the gene matches. Germline V CDR1 and CDR2: LNHDA, SQIVND (reference sequence). This CDR3 is 15 amino acids long.

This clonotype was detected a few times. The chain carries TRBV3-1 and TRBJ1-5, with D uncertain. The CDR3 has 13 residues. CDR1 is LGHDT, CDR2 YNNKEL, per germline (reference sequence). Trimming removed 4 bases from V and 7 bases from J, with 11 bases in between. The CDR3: CASSRFQEQPQHF. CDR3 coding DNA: TGTGCCAGCAGCCGTTTCCAGGAGCAGCCCCAGCATTTT. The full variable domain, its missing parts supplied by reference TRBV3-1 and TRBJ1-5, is DTAVSQTPKYLVTQMGNDKSIKCEQNLGHDTMYWYKQDSKKFLKIMFSYNNKELIINETVPNRFSPKSPDKAHLNLHINSLELGDSAVYFCASSRFQEQPQHFGDGTRLSIL.

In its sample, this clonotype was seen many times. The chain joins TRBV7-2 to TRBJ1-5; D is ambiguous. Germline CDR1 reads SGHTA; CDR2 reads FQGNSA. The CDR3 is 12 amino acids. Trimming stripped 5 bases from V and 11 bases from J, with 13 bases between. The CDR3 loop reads CASSGPRRAQHF. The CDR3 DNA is TGTGCCAGCAGCGGTCCGCGGAGGGCCCAGCATTTT. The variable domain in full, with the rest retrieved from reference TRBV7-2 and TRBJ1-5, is GAGVSQSPSNKVTEKGKDVELRCDPISGHTALYWYRQSLGQGLEFLIYFQGNSAPDKSGLPSDRFSAERTGGSVSTLTIQRTQQEDSAVYLCASSGPRRAQHFGDGTRLSIL.

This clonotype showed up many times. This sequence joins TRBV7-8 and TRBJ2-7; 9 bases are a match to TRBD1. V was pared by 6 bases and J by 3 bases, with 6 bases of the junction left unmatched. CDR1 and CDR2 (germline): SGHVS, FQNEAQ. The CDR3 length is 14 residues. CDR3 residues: CASRSGTGFYEQYF. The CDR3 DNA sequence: TGTGCCAGCAGATCCGGGACAGGGTTCTACGAGCAGTACTTC.